Below, one T cell receptor beta chain is given with its context. What it binds is not known. These data originate in a study of cytomegalovirus exposure and HLA in healthy donors. General study findings and limits: Association of about 17,000 TCR beta sequences with HLA alleles was found at 0.05 false discovery rate in a later analysis. Among TCR beta chains, those listed as cytomegalovirus-associated numbered roughly 150.

This PCR relied on a set of 60 Vbeta primers and 13 Jbeta primers. Authors' analysis steps: The authors later counted about 80 million unique TCR beta chains, some 9.9 million of them shared. The table came from immunoSEQ multiplex PCR; TCRdb's copy has only in-frame clones and leaves some out. V and J calls and clone size come straight from that table; D and trimming were deduced from the DNA. The table has about 170,000 clones, around 62% seen once. Trimming left V 0 bases short and J 11 bases short, with 10 bases between. The CDR3 runs 11 residues. In germline, CDR1 is SQVTM, CDR2 ANQGSEA. This sequence was found in a man aged 40-49 years in good health and CMV-seronegative. The specimen sequenced was PBMCs. The gene calls are TRBV29-1 and TRBJ2-5; TRBD2 is a possible D gene (5 bases). As DNA, the CDR3 is TGCAGCGTTGAAGATGCGGAGGAGCAGTACTTC. It is translated as CSVEDAEEQYF.